These 18 T cell receptor beta chains were all obtained from the same sample, sequenced in a study of CD8 T cells in Susac syndrome. Reverse transcription of roughly 0.5 to 1 ug RNA was carried out with random hexamers. TCRdb passed the immunoSEQ multiplex PCR reads through MiXCR, listing each CDR3 protein once. Of 100,000 to 150,000 distinct CDR3 sequences listed, 85% to 95% are singletons. The specimen was CD8+ T cells from PBMCs. The receptor source for this set is a human donor with multiple sclerosis.

V usage is TRBV13 and J usage is TRBJ2-3; 7 bases are a match to TRBD2. This CDR3 spans 15 amino acids. V gave up 3 bases and J gave up 6 bases; unmatched junction bases: 9. Germline CDR1 and CDR2: PRHDT and FYEKMQ (reference sequence). The CDR3 is CASSFQGGRGDTQYF. CDR3 nucleotides: TGTGCCAGCAGCTTTCAGGGCGGGAGAGGTGATACGCAGTATTTT.

J is TRBJ2-3 and V is TRBV6-6; the match to TRBD1 covers 8 bases. This CDR3 region has 14 residues. Germline loops: CDR1 MNHNY, CDR2 SVGAGI (reference sequence). The junction had 1 base not matched to a gene; V was cut back by 5 bases and J by 0 bases. The CDR3 DNA reads TGTGCCAGCAGTGGGGACAGGAGCACAGATACGCAGTATTTT. Encoded protein: CASSGDRSTDTQYF.

The CDR3 region is CASGRGTANTGELFF. Here the CDR3 DNA reads TGTGCCAGCGGACGGGGAACCGCGAACACCGGGGAGCTGTTTTTT. The genes are TRBV5-4 and TRBJ2-2; TRBD2 is a possible D gene (5 bases). Germline CDR1 reads SGHNT; CDR2 reads YYREEE (reference sequence). V was cut by 7 bases and J by 0 bases, with 13 bases left in between. This CDR3 is built from 15 residues.

The chain combines TRBV27 with TRBJ2-1, with 9 bases matching TRBD2. The germline V gene encodes CDR1 MNHEY and CDR2 SMNVEV (reference sequence). The CDR3 consists of 14 residues. Trimming cost V 4 bases and J 6 bases; bases outside gene matches: 4. The CDR3 DNA reads as TGTGCCAGCAGTTGGGCACTAGCGGGCAATGAGCAGTTCTTC. Its protein product is CASSWALAGNEQFF.

This clonotype was seen a single time. The V call is TRBV5-1, the J call TRBJ2-2, with D perhaps matching TRBD2 (5 bases). V was shortened by 4 bases and J by 4 bases, with 14 bases between the two germline ends. Germline V CDR1 and CDR2: SGHRS, YFSETQ. This CDR3 has 15 amino acids. CDR3 nucleotides: TGCGCCAGCAGCCTCGGCTGGGGAGCCACCGGGGAGCTGTTTTTT. Translating gives CASSLGWGATGELFF.

The V and J genes are TRBV24-1 and TRBJ1-5; D remains ambiguous. Germline lookup yields CDR1 KGHDR and CDR2 SFDVKD. The CDR3 sequence is 14 residues long. V was cut by 0 bases and J by 0 bases, with 2 bases left in between. CDR3: CATSDLNSNQPQHF. The CDR3, as DNA: TGTGCCACCAGTGATTTGAATAGCAATCAGCCCCAGCATTTT.

The chain uses TRBV5-6 and TRBJ1-1, with D possibly matching TRBD1 (5 bases). Trimming took 0 bases from V and 4 from J, leaving 13 bases between them. CDR3 length: 15 residues. The germline V gene encodes CDR1 SGHDT and CDR2 YYEEEE. The CDR3, as DNA: TGTGCCAGCAGCTTGGTTGGAGGGGAAGGCACTGAAGCTTTCTTT. Translation gives CASSLVGGEGTEAFF.

This chain joins TRBV10-3 and TRBJ2-1, with a tentative D call TRBD2 (6 bases). Trimming shortened V by 3 bases and J by 10 bases, and 16 bases separated the two germline ends. CDR3 length equals 14 residues. CDR1 is ENHRY, CDR2 SYGVKD, per germline. The CDR3 sequence is CAISDRLGHGEQFF. CDR3 DNA sequence: TGTGCCATCAGTGATCGACTAGGACACGGGGAGCAGTTCTTC.

The V and J genes are TRBV5-4 and TRBJ1-1, with D possibly TRBD1 on 5 matching bases. There are 14 residues in the CDR3. The germline V gene has CDR1 SGHNT and CDR2 YYREEE (reference sequence). V was trimmed by 2 bases and J by 1 base, leaving 9 bases between them. The CDR3 reads CASSFGDSNTEAFF. The CDR3 DNA reads TGTGCCAGCAGCTTCGGGGACTCGAACACTGAAGCTTTCTTT. The variable domain in full, completed from reference TRBV5-4 and TRBJ1-1, reads ETGVTQSPTHLIKTRGQQVTLRCSSQSGHNTVSWYQQALGQGPQFIFQYYREEENGRGNFPPRFSGLQFPNYSSELNVNALELDDSALYLCASSFGDSNTEAFFGQGTRLTVV.

V is TRBV9 and J is TRBJ2-7; D uncertain. V lost 0 bases to trimming and J lost 1 base, with 11 bases between them. Germline lookup yields CDR1 SGDLS and CDR2 YYNGEE. The CDR3 consists of 15 residues. The DNA for the CDR3 is TGTGCCAGCAGCGTAGATAGTAGCCTATCCTACGAGCAGTACTTC. Translating gives CASSVDSSLSYEQYF.

This chain joins TRBV20-1 and TRBJ1-4; 8 bases line up with TRBD1. The CDR3 consists of 16 residues. V trimming: 3 bases; J trimming: 4 bases; junction bases outside the gene matches: 10. From germline, CDR1 is DFQATT and CDR2 SNEGSKA (reference sequence). Here the CDR3 DNA reads TGCAGTGCTAGGAGGCCAGGGGGCCGCCTTAATGAAAAACTGTTTTTT. Protein: CSARRPGGRLNEKLFF.

The chain is built from TRBV19 and TRBJ2-1, with 10 bases matching TRBD1. Germline-derived CDR1 and CDR2 are LNHDA and SQIVND (reference sequence). The CDR3 runs 14 residues. V lost 4 bases and J lost 4; bases outside the gene matches: 1. This CDR3 reads CASSRGQGYNEQFF. CDR3 DNA: TGTGCCAGTAGTAGGGGACAGGGGTACAATGAGCAGTTCTTC.

This rearrangement joins TRBV24-1 to TRBJ2-6; 11 bases align to TRBD1. This CDR3 has 17 residues. Germline V lookup: CDR1 KGHDR, CDR2 SFDVKD. Trimming at V came to 5 bases and at J to 2 bases, leaving 4 bases not matched to a gene. The CDR3 sequence: CATSGWTGGTGANVLTF. The DNA of the CDR3 is TGTGCCACCAGTGGTTGGACAGGGGGCACTGGGGCCAACGTCCTGACTTTC.

The CDR3 nucleotides read TGTGCCAGCAGCTTAAAGGGGCGAACGGGGGAGCTGTTTTTT. Protein: CASSLKGRTGELFF. This chain uses TRBV7-9 with TRBJ2-2, with TRBD1 as a possible D gene (5 bases). V was trimmed by 2 bases and J by 8 bases, leaving 12 bases between them. The CDR3 sequence is 14 residues long. In germline, CDR1 is SEHNR, CDR2 FQNEAQ (reference sequence).

The gene calls are TRBV12-5 and TRBJ1-6; tentative D call: TRBD1 (5 bases). Germline CDR1 LGHNT, CDR2 FRNRAP. This CDR3 has 14 amino acids. The ends were cut back, 3 bases at V and 14 bases at J, with 17 bases in the middle. The CDR3, as DNA: TGTGCTAGTGGTTTCGCTCCGTCAGGGAAGTCCCTCCACTTT. Amino acids: CASGFAPSGKSLHF.

In its sample, this clonotype was seen a few times. The rearrangement links TRBV5-1 to TRBJ2-7; TRBD1 aligns across 7 bases. CDR1 and CDR2 (germline): SGHRS, YFSETQ. With 4 bases clipped from V and 2 bases from J, the junction kept 6 bases outside the gene matches. The CDR3 is made up of 14 amino acids. CDR3 nucleotides: TGCGCCAGCAGCACGGACAGGCAGCCCTACGAGCAGTACTTC. Translation gives CASSTDRQPYEQYF.

In DNA, the CDR3 is TGTGCCAGCAGTTTATATCGCGCAAACACTGAAGCTTTCTTT. Translating gives CASSLYRANTEAFF. The chain joins TRBV27 to TRBJ1-1, with D uncertain. Deletions cut 1 base from V and 2 bases from J, with 8 bases between. The CDR3 has 14 amino acids. CDR1 and CDR2 (germline): MNHEY, SMNVEV (reference sequence).

This chain uses TRBV30 with TRBJ2-4; D may match TRBD1 or TRBD2 (5 bases each). The V and J ends lost 8 bases and 0 bases respectively, with 17 bases between them. In germline, CDR1 is GTSNPN, CDR2 SVGIG (reference sequence). The CDR3 loop spans 15 amino acids. The CDR3 nucleotides are TGTGCCGCTATCGGGACCCATTTAGCCAAAAACATTCAGTACTTC. This translates into CAAIGTHLAKNIQYF.